The clone carrying this T cell receptor (beta chain) was observed once. The method was immunoSEQ multiplex PCR; TCRdb's version includes in-frame clones alone and lacks a portion of them. The table has under 200,000 clones, roughly nine tenths seen once. This sample was taken from a study of blood T cell repertoires in COVID-19. The CDR3 consists of 14 residues. Germline CDR1 MNHEY, CDR2 SMNVEV (reference sequence). V was clipped by 6 bases and J by 7 bases; unmatched bases: 8. Sequenced material: peripheral blood. This TCR derives from a man aged 18 to 35 with acute or convalescent COVID-19. The chain couples TRBV27 to TRBJ1-5, with 8 bases fitting TRBD1. CDR3: CASSPDRVVQPQHF. The CDR3 DNA reads TGTGCCAGCAGCCCGGACAGGGTCGTCCAGCCCCAGCATTTT.